A selection of T cell receptor beta chains follows, all from one sample in a study of blood T cell repertoires in COVID-19. Sequencing used immunoSEQ multiplex PCR; TCRdb keeps in-frame clones, though not all of them. The sample holds fewer than 250,000 clones; 65% to 85% are singletons and the top ten take under 4%. The sample comprised PBMCs or T cells enriched from blood (not recorded which). The receptor set was obtained from a young woman who had been exposed to COVID-19. Both conserved end residues are part of each CDR3. The order of the fields is clone size, V gene, D gene, J gene, CDR3 DNA, CDR3 protein. A D gene is named only where the DNA matches it firmly. Clone size is given for some rows only: seen once, a few or many times, or a class if the clone is expanded.

abundance: once; v_gene: TRBV2; d_gene: TRBD1; j_gene: TRBJ1-5; CDR3nt: TGTGCCAGCAGATCAGGGGGCGGTCAGCCCCAGCATTTT; CDR3aa: CASRSGGGQPQHF
abundance: once; v_gene: TRBV30; d_gene: NA; j_gene: TRBJ2-5; CDR3nt: TGTGCCTGGAGTGTACGTTATTCCCGACCGGGGGAGACCCAGTACTTC; CDR3aa: CAWSVRYSRPGETQYF
abundance: NA; v_gene: TRBV2; d_gene: TRBD2; j_gene: TRBJ2-3; CDR3nt: TGTGCCGGGACTAATCAGGGACTTAGCACAGATACGCAGTATTTT; CDR3aa: CAGTNQGLSTDTQYF
abundance: NA; v_gene: TRBV11-2; d_gene: TRBD1; j_gene: TRBJ2-1; CDR3nt: TGTGCCAGCAGCCTGTGGACAGGGGACTTATATGAGCAGTTCTTC; CDR3aa: CASSLWTGDLYEQFF
abundance: NA; v_gene: TRBV3-1/TRBV3-2; d_gene: TRBD1; j_gene: TRBJ1-5; CDR3nt: TGTGCCAGCAGCCGCGCTCCCCCGGGACAGAGAAATCAGCCCCAGCATTTT; CDR3aa: CASSRAPPGQRNQPQHF
abundance: NA; v_gene: TRBV5-4; d_gene: TRBD1; j_gene: TRBJ1-2; CDR3nt: TGTGCCAGCAGCTTGGCCGGGACAGCTACCTATGGCTACACCTTC; CDR3aa: CASSLAGTATYGYTF
abundance: once; v_gene: TRBV10-3; d_gene: NA; j_gene: TRBJ2-7; CDR3nt: TGTGCCATCAGTGAGTCGTACGGAGAACACTACGAGCAGTACTTC; CDR3aa: CAISESYGEHYEQYF
abundance: few; v_gene: TRBV7-9; d_gene: NA; j_gene: TRBJ2-7; CDR3nt: TGTGCCAGCAGCGAGAGCGGCGGCGGGACCTACGAGCAGTACTTC; CDR3aa: CASSESGGGTYEQYF
abundance: NA; v_gene: TRBV5-4; d_gene: TRBD1; j_gene: TRBJ1-2; CDR3nt: TGTGCCAGCAGCCCCTTTCGACAGGGGGGTGGCTACACCTTC; CDR3aa: CASSPFRQGGGYTF
abundance: once; v_gene: TRBV3-1/TRBV3-2; d_gene: NA; j_gene: TRBJ2-7; CDR3nt: TGTGCCAGCAGCCAAGATCGCTACGAGCAGTACTTC; CDR3aa: CASSQDRYEQYF
abundance: NA; v_gene: TRBV19; d_gene: NA; j_gene: TRBJ1-3; CDR3nt: TGTGCCAGTACCGAGGTTGACTCTGGAAACACCATATATTTT; CDR3aa: CASTEVDSGNTIYF
abundance: NA; v_gene: TRBV6-1; d_gene: NA; j_gene: TRBJ2-1; CDR3nt: TGTGCCAGCAGTGACGGCAGGCGGGGAAAATACAATGAGCAGTTCTTC; CDR3aa: CASSDGRRGKYNEQFF
abundance: NA; v_gene: TRBV29-1; d_gene: NA; j_gene: TRBJ2-1; CDR3nt: TGCAGCGCCGGGACTCTTGAGCAGTTCTTC; CDR3aa: CSAGTLEQFF
abundance: NA; v_gene: TRBV27; d_gene: NA; j_gene: TRBJ2-7; CDR3nt: TGTGCCAGCACTCGTCGACACCTCGACTACGAGCAGTACTTC; CDR3aa: CASTRRHLDYEQYF
abundance: NA; v_gene: TRBV3-1/TRBV3-2; d_gene: TRBD1; j_gene: TRBJ2-7; CDR3nt: TGTGCCAGCAGCCTCCGGACAGGGGGCGACGAGCAGTACTTC; CDR3aa: CASSLRTGGDEQYF
abundance: NA; v_gene: TRBV2; d_gene: NA; j_gene: TRBJ1-1; CDR3nt: TGTGCCAGCAGGGTGACAGGTCGACTGGACACTGAAGCTTTCTTT; CDR3aa: CASRVTGRLDTEAFF
abundance: NA; v_gene: TRBV6-2/TRBV6-3; d_gene: TRBD2; j_gene: TRBJ2-3; CDR3nt: TGTGCCAGCAGTTCCGGGGGGTTTAGCACAGATACGCAGTATTTT; CDR3aa: CASSSGGFSTDTQYF
abundance: once; v_gene: TRBV11-2; d_gene: NA; j_gene: TRBJ1-1; CDR3nt: TGTGCCAGCAGCTTAGGGGGGGGTACGAACACTGAAGCTTTCTTT; CDR3aa: CASSLGGGTNTEAFF
abundance: NA; v_gene: TRBV18; d_gene: TRBD2; j_gene: TRBJ2-1; CDR3nt: TGTGCCAGCTCACTGCGACTAGCGGGGGGGAACATGAACTCCTACAATGAGCAGTTCTTC; CDR3aa: CASSLRLAGGNMNSYNEQFF
abundance: NA; v_gene: TRBV2; d_gene: NA; j_gene: TRBJ1-1; CDR3nt: TGTGCCAGCAGGGGGGTACCCAGGGGTGGCACTGAAGCTTTCTTT; CDR3aa: CASRGVPRGGTEAFF
abundance: NA; v_gene: TRBV11-2; d_gene: TRBD2; j_gene: TRBJ2-1; CDR3nt: TGTGCCAGCAGCTTTGGACTAGCGGATTACAATGAGCAGTTCTTC; CDR3aa: CASSFGLADYNEQFF
abundance: NA; v_gene: TRBV27; d_gene: NA; j_gene: TRBJ2-7; CDR3nt: TGTGCCAGCAGATTACCGGACAGTTACGAGCAGTACTTC; CDR3aa: CASRLPDSYEQYF
abundance: NA; v_gene: TRBV2; d_gene: NA; j_gene: TRBJ1-5; CDR3nt: TGTGCCAGCAAAATTAACAGGGAGAAGCCCCAGCATTTT; CDR3aa: CASKINREKPQHF
abundance: NA; v_gene: TRBV7-2; d_gene: NA; j_gene: TRBJ2-7; CDR3nt: TGTGCCAGCAGCTTAGACCCTCTAGCCTACGAGCAGTACTTC; CDR3aa: CASSLDPLAYEQYF
abundance: NA; v_gene: TRBV7-8; d_gene: TRBD1; j_gene: TRBJ2-3; CDR3nt: TGTGCCAGCAGCTCATTTGGGACAGGGGGTACAGATACGCAGTATTTT; CDR3aa: CASSSFGTGGTDTQYF
abundance: NA; v_gene: TRBV5-3; d_gene: TRBD1; j_gene: TRBJ1-2; CDR3nt: TGTGCCAGAAGCCTCCAGGACAGGACCTATGGCTACACCTTC; CDR3aa: CARSLQDRTYGYTF
abundance: few; v_gene: TRBV2; d_gene: TRBD1; j_gene: TRBJ1-1; CDR3nt: TGTGCCAGCAGTGTAGTAGGGACAGGGGGGGATGAAGCTTTCTTT; CDR3aa: CASSVVGTGGDEAFF
abundance: NA; v_gene: TRBV6-2/TRBV6-3; d_gene: NA; j_gene: TRBJ1-5; CDR3nt: TGTGCCAGCAGTTTCGAGGGAGGGGGTCAGCCCCAGCATTTT; CDR3aa: CASSFEGGGQPQHF
abundance: NA; v_gene: TRBV6-5; d_gene: NA; j_gene: TRBJ2-7; CDR3nt: TGTGCCAGCAGCCGAACAGGGACAAGCTACGAGCAGTACTTC; CDR3aa: CASSRTGTSYEQYF
abundance: NA; v_gene: TRBV7-2; d_gene: TRBD2; j_gene: TRBJ2-3; CDR3nt: TGTGCCAGCAGCTTAATAGCGGGGGGACTCACAGATACGCAGTATTTT; CDR3aa: CASSLIAGGLTDTQYF
abundance: NA; v_gene: TRBV29-1; d_gene: NA; j_gene: TRBJ2-1; CDR3nt: TGCAGCGCCGGACACCCCGATGAGCAGTTCTTC; CDR3aa: CSAGHPDEQFF
abundance: NA; v_gene: TRBV6-5; d_gene: NA; j_gene: TRBJ2-7; CDR3nt: TGTGCCAGCAGTTTCCGGACAAGGGTGGCTCTCGAGCAGTACTTC; CDR3aa: CASSFRTRVALEQYF
abundance: NA; v_gene: TRBV7-2; d_gene: NA; j_gene: TRBJ1-4; CDR3nt: TGTGCCAGCAGCTTAATCGGGTCAGGGCTAAATGAAAAACTGTTTTTT; CDR3aa: CASSLIGSGLNEKLFF
abundance: NA; v_gene: TRBV19; d_gene: TRBD2; j_gene: TRBJ2-7; CDR3nt: TGTGCCAGTAGTGTCCTTAGCGGGCGCGCCTACGAGCAGTACTTC; CDR3aa: CASSVLSGRAYEQYF
abundance: NA; v_gene: TRBV27; d_gene: NA; j_gene: TRBJ2-7; CDR3nt: TGTGCCAGCAGTATAGACCGGGACTACGAGCAGTACTTC; CDR3aa: CASSIDRDYEQYF
abundance: NA; v_gene: TRBV13; d_gene: TRBD2; j_gene: TRBJ2-1; CDR3nt: TGTGCCAGCAGCTTACCGCGGGGGGGTTCCTACAATGAGCAGTTCTTC; CDR3aa: CASSLPRGGSYNEQFF
abundance: NA; v_gene: TRBV2; d_gene: NA; j_gene: TRBJ1-1; CDR3nt: TGTGCCAGCAGCGAAGCTCGCCCCCCTCGAGGGCCCCACCTGGGAGCTTTCTTT; CDR3aa: CASSEARPPRGPHLGAFF